This TCR beta chain was sequenced during a study of T-cell memory formation after mild COVID-19. UMIs and sample barcodes were carried by the TCR alpha and TCR beta cDNA libraries that 5'RACE produced using constant-segment primers. MiXCR was run by TCRdb on the 5' RACE reads, yielding one entry per CDR3 protein. The table has about 470,000 distinct CDR3 sequences, around a sixth seen once. V lost 6 bases and J 5 bases, leaving 16 bases between the germline ends. This CDR3 is built from 14 residues. Sample: PBMCs or a T cell subset sorted from them (not recorded which). The clonotype originates from an adult woman who had mild COVID-19 (a few samples of this study predate the infection). Cell type and time point are not known. J is TRBJ2-5 and V is TRBV12-3 or TRBV12-4; D perhaps matches TRBD2 (6 bases). The CDR3, as DNA: TGTGCCAGCAGCTCGGAGGGTAGCTGGGAGACCCAGTACTTC. Translating gives CASSSEGSWETQYF.